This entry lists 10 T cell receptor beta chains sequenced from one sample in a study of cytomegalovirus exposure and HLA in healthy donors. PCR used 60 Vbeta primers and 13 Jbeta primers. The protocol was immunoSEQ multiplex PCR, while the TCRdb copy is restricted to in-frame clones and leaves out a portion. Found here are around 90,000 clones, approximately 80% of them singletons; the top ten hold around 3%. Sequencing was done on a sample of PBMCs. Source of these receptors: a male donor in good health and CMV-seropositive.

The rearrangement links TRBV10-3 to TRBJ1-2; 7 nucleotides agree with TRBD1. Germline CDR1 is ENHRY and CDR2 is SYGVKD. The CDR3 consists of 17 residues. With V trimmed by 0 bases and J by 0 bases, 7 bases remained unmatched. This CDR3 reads CAISESAGGISNYGYTF. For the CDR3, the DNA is TGTGCCATCAGTGAGTCGGCAGGGGGGATATCTAACTATGGCTACACCTTC.

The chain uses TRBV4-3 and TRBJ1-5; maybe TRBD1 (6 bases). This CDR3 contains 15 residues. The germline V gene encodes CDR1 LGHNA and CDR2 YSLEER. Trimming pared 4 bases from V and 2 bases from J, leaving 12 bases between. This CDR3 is CASSPDRSGNQPQHF. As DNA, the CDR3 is TGCGCCAGCAGCCCGGACAGAAGCGGCAATCAGCCCCAGCATTTT.

The CDR3 sequence: CASSQDSGLADGSGNEQFF. CDR3 bases: TGCGCCAGCAGCCAAGATAGTGGGCTAGCGGATGGATCTGGCAATGAGCAGTTCTTC. The chain links TRBV4-1 to TRBJ2-1; 7 bases map to TRBD2. This CDR3 spans 19 amino acids. The junction had 17 bases not matched to a gene; V was cut back by 0 bases and J by 6 bases. Germline CDR1 reads MGHRA; CDR2 reads YSYEKL.

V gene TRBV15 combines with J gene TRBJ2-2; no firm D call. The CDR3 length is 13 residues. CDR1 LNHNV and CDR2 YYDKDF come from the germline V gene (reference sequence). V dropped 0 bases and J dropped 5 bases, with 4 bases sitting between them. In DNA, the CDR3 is TGTGCCACCAGCAGAGACCAGACCGGGGAGCTGTTTTTT. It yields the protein CATSRDQTGELFF.

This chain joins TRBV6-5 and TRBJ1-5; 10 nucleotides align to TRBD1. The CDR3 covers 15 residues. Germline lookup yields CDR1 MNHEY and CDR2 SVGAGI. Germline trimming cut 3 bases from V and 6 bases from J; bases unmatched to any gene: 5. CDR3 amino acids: CASSYRQGASQPQHF. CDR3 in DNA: TGTGCCAGCAGTTATCGACAGGGGGCGTCTCAGCCCCAGCATTTT.

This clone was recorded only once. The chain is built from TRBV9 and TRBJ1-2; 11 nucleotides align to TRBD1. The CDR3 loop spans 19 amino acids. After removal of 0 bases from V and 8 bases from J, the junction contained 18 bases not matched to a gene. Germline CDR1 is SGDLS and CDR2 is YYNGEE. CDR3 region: CASSVALGQGDPPQGGYTF. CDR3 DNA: TGTGCCAGCAGCGTAGCTTTGGGACAGGGGGATCCCCCCCAAGGAGGCTACACCTTC.

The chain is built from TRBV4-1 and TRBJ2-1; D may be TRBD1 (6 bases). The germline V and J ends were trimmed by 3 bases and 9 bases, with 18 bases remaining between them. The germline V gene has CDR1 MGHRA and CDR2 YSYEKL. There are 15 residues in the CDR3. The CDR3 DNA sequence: TGCGCCAGCAGCCAGGCGCCAAACGTAGGGGGTGAGCAGTTCTTC. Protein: CASSQAPNVGGEQFF.

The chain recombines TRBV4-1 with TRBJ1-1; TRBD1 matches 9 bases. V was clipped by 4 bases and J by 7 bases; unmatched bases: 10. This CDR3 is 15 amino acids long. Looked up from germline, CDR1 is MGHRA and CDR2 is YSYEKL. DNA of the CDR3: TGCGCCAGCAGCCGATTACAGGGGGCTGGAAATGAAGCTTTCTTT. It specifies CASSRLQGAGNEAFF.

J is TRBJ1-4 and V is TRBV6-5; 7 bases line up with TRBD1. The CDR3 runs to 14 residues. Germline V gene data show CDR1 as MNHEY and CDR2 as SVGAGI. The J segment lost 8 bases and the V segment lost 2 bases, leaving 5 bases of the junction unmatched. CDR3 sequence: CASSYGTAREKLFF. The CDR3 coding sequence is TGTGCCAGCAGTTACGGGACAGCTAGGGAAAAACTGTTTTTT.

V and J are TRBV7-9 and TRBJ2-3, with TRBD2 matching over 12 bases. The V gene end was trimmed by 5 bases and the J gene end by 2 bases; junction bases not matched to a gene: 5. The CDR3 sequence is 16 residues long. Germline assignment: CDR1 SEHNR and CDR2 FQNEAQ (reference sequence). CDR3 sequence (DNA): TGTGCCAGCAGCCACGGACTAGCGGGGAACACAGATACGCAGTATTTT. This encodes CASSHGLAGNTDTQYF.